The clone carrying this T cell receptor (beta chain) turned up a few times. What it binds is not known. This sample is drawn from a study of T cells after yellow fever vaccination. TCRdb re-analysed the 5' RACE reads in MiXCR, keeping a single row per CDR3 protein. Here the sample spans approximately 74,000 distinct CDR3 sequences, 7.1% being singletons. Broader study findings: Of the clonotypes, a small share occurred in both CD4 and CD8 compartments. Boosting was followed by the reappearance of most primary-vaccination clones (roughly 95% CD4, roughly 90% CD8).

This CDR3 is 15 amino acids long. Trimming took off 5 bases at V and 4 bases at J, with 16 bases between the two ends. Material: CD8+ T cells sorted from PBMCs, obtained less than 6 days after the first yellow fever vaccination. V usage is TRBV12-3 or TRBV12-4 and J usage is TRBJ2-3; D is perhaps TRBD1 (6 bases). The TCR originated in a man younger than 35 who received the YFV17D yellow fever vaccine. CDR3 loop: CASSQWARGPDTQYF. CDR3 nucleotides: TGTGCCAGCAGTCAGTGGGCCAGGGGCCCAGATACGCAGTATTTT.